This T cell receptor beta chain was sequenced in a study of CD8 T cells in ankylosing spondylitis. Making use of molecular barcodes, quantitative 5'-RACE generated TCR beta libraries. TCRdb independently ran MiXCR on the 5' RACE reads; one entry per CDR3 protein. The sample has around 250,000 distinct CDR3 sequences, 30% to 35% seen once. The germline V gene has CDR1 SQVTM and CDR2 ANQGSEA. Trimming removed 4 bases at V and 2 bases at J, with 14 bases between. This CDR3 region has 14 residues. This clonotype was recorded a few times. This sequence originates from a male donor with ankylosing spondylitis or in good health (not recorded which). The J gene is TRBJ1-2, the V gene TRBV29-1; D not resolved. Sequencing was carried out using blood, either unsorted or a sorted T cell fraction (not recorded which). Here the CDR3 reads CSVGPGISNYGYTF. CDR3 sequence (DNA): TGCAGCGTTGGACCGGGGATTTCAAACTATGGCTACACCTTC.